This is a list of T cell receptor beta chains from one sample in a study of spatial heterogeneity in lung cancer. Each CDR3 protein gets one entry after TCRdb re-called the 5' RACE reads with MiXCR. The table has around 7,700 distinct CDR3 sequences, more than 9% seen once. Source: lung tumor tissue, taken at surgery. The receptors were gathered from a male donor with early-stage non-small cell lung cancer. The CDR3 runs from the conserved cysteine through the conserved F or W. D genes are given only for firm matches. Size values are once, few and many counts, or a class for expanded clones, and some rows have none.

>TRBD1|TRBJ1-2|medium-sized|TRBV12-5
TGTGCTAGTGGTTTGGTCCCCGGACAGGATGGTGGCTACACCTTC
CASGLVPGQDGGYTF
>NA|TRBJ1-1|few|TRBV20-1
TGCAGTGCTAGATTCTTGGGAGGCACTGAAGCTTTCTTT
CSARFLGGTEAFF
>NA|TRBJ2-5|many|TRBV20-1
TGCAGTGCTAGTGTGGCTTTACAAGAGACCCAGTACTTC
CSASVALQETQYF
>NA|TRBJ2-5|NA|TRBV7-2
TGTGCCAGCAGCTCAAGCGGAACCGTCCAAGAGACCCAGTACTTC
CASSSSGTVQETQYF
>NA|TRBJ1-4|many|TRBV28
TGTGCCAGCACCACGGCGGGGGGGATGGTCGAAAAACTGTTTTTT
CASTTAGGMVEKLFF
>NA|TRBJ1-1|medium-sized|TRBV20-1
TGCAGTGCTAGAGACGGATTGAACACTGAAGCTTTCTTT
CSARDGLNTEAFF
>NA|TRBJ2-7|many|TRBV28
TGTGCCAGCAGTTGGGGCGCCTCCTACGAGCAGTACTTC
CASSWGASYEQYF
>NA|TRBJ1-2|many|TRBV12-3/TRBV12-4
TGTGCCAGCAGTTTCCCCGGGACCGGCTACACCTTC
CASSFPGTGYTF
>NA|TRBJ2-7|NA|TRBV7-3
TGTGCCAGCAGCCGCAGTGGGGGAGTCGAGCAGTACTTC
CASSRSGGVEQYF
>TRBD1|TRBJ1-1|NA|TRBV28
TGTGCCAGCAGCCTCATCCCCGGGACAGCGAACACTGAAGCTTTCTTT
CASSLIPGTANTEAFF
>TRBD2|TRBJ2-1|few|TRBV20-1
TGCAGTGCTAAAATTTATCCTAGCGGGGTCTACAATGAGCAGTTCTTC
CSAKIYPSGVYNEQFF
>NA|TRBJ2-1|many|TRBV4-2
TGTGCCAGCAGCCAAGATGGGATTGGTAATGAGCAGTTCTTC
CASSQDGIGNEQFF
>NA|TRBJ1-1|medium-sized|TRBV29-1
TGCAGCGTTGGCAGGGGCGAGAACACTGAAGCTTTCTTT
CSVGRGENTEAFF
>NA|TRBJ2-3|many|TRBV6-5
TGTGCCAGCAAAACAGAGGGCTATACGCAGTATTTT
CASKTEGYTQYF
>TRBD1|TRBJ2-7|many|TRBV5-5
TGTGCCAGCAGCTTCCGGACAGGTGACTACGAGCAGTACTTC
CASSFRTGDYEQYF
>TRBD2|TRBJ2-7|medium-sized|TRBV7-2
TGTGCCAGCAGCTTCTTCCACGCCCCCGGTATGCTAAGCGGGGGACTCCGATACGAGCAGTACTTC
CASSFFHAPGMLSGGLRYEQYF
>NA|TRBJ2-5|NA|TRBV29-1
TGCAGCGTGACGACTAGTACACGGGAGACCCAGTACTTC
CSVTTSTRETQYF
>NA|TRBJ2-3|medium-sized|TRBV6-1
TGTGCCAGCAGTGACTGGGGAAGCTCGGATACGCAGTATTTT
CASSDWGSSDTQYF
>NA|TRBJ2-5|many|TRBV10-2
TGCGCCAGCAGTGAGCGTCCCGGCCAAGAGACCCAGTACTTC
CASSERPGQETQYF
>NA|TRBJ2-5|medium-sized|TRBV7-9
TGTGCCAGCAGCTTCAGTTTCAGGGCCGGCCAACAAGAGACCCAGTACTTC
CASSFSFRAGQQETQYF
>TRBD2|TRBJ2-3|NA|TRBV7-9
TGTGCCAGCAGCATCGCGGGGACTAGCGGGAGCCGCCGTACGCAGTATTTT
CASSIAGTSGSRRTQYF
>TRBD1|TRBJ2-1|many|TRBV5-1
TGCGCCAGCAACCCGGGACAGGGGGTTTTCTCCTACAATGAGCAGTTCTTC
CASNPGQGVFSYNEQFF
>NA|TRBJ2-1|NA|TRBV7-2
TGTGCCAGCAGCCTTAGACACTCCAATGAGCAGTTCTTC
CASSLRHSNEQFF
>TRBD2|TRBJ2-3|medium-sized|TRBV5-1
TGCGCCAGCAGCTCAGGACTAGTTCGCCCAGATACGCAGTATTTT
CASSSGLVRPDTQYF
>TRBD2|TRBJ2-5|many|TRBV5-1
TGCGCCAGCAGCTTGGAGGCTAGCGGGAGGGAAGAGACCCAGTACTTC
CASSLEASGREETQYF
>NA|TRBJ1-1|many|TRBV29-1
TGCAGCGTTGACCGGGGGGCGCTTACTGAAGCTTTCTTT
CSVDRGALTEAFF
>TRBD2|TRBJ2-3|medium-sized|TRBV24-1
TGTGCCACCAGTGATTCGGAGACTAGCGGGAGAAATACGCAGTATTTT
CATSDSETSGRNTQYF
>TRBD2|TRBJ2-3|NA|TRBV5-1
TGCGCCAGCAGCTTGGACAGCGGGGCAGATACGCAGTATTTT
CASSLDSGADTQYF
>NA|TRBJ1-2|medium-sized|TRBV7-9
TGTGCCAGCAGCTTGACAGAGATTTATGGCTACACCTTC
CASSLTEIYGYTF
>NA|TRBJ1-2|NA|TRBV30
TGTGCCTGGACAGGATACGATAACTATGGCTACACCTTC
CAWTGYDNYGYTF